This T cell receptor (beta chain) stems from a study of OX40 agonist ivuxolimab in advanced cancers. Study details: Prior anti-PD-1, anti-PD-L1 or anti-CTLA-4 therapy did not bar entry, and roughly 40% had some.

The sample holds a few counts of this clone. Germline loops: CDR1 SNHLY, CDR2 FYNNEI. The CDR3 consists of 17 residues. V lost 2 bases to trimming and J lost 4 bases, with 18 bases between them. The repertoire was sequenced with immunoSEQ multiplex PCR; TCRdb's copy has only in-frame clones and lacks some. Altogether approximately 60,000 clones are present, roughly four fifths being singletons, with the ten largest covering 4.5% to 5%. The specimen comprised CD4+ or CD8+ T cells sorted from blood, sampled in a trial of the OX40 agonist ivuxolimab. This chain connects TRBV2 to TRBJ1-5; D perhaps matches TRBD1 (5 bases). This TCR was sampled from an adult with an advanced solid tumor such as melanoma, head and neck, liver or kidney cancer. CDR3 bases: TGTGCCAGCAGTGAATCGGTTCCCAGGGTTTCGAATCAGCCCCAGCATTTT. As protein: CASSESVPRVSNQPQHF.